This T cell receptor (beta chain) was found in a study of T cell clonality in common variable immunodeficiency. Study-level results: Shared TCRbeta clones were fewer between CVID subjects than controls. Fewer deletions and N-nucleotide insertions were reportedly seen in common variable immunodeficiency TCR beta sequences. TCRbeta clonality was increased in CVID versus healthy controls.

Patients had low serum IgG, IgA and/or IgM and specific antibody deficiency. Turning to this clone: Its antigen is unknown. The CDR3 extends 3 residues past the end of the read, so its final part is completed from the germline J gene.

Sequencing input was equivalent genomic DNA from CVID and controls. Libraries were prepared by immunoSEQ multiplex PCR; TCRdb keeps only in-frame clonotypes and omits some of them. The sample holds about 28,000 clones, and no clone turns up only once. This CDR3 spans 17 amino acids. Germline loops: CDR1 KGHSH, CDR2 LQKENI. Trimming removed 5 bases at V and 1 base at J, with 17 bases between. V is TRBV18 and J is TRBJ2-2; maybe TRBD1 (6 bases). The sequencing sample was made of peripheral blood mononuclear cells. This TCR was recovered from a human donor with common variable immunodeficiency. The covered CDR3 bases are TGTGCCAGCTCAGCACAGGGTCCCACCGGGAACACCGGGGAG. As protein: CASSAQGPTGNTGE. The full CDR3 sequence reads CASSAQGPTGNTGELFF.